These 9 T cell receptor beta chains share one sample of origin, sequenced in a study of tumor-infiltrating lymphocytes in primary liver carcinoma. Co-extracting RNA and DNA was done with about 18-33 mg of unsorted bulk tissue as input. A constant-region primer primed TCR beta cDNA synthesis from 500 ng of total RNA. TCR beta libraries came from three nested multiplex PCR rounds using slightly modified ARM-PCR. The two initial PCR rounds, roughly 11 cycles each, used TRBV1-TRBV30 forward and C-beta reverse primers. TCRdb re-analysed the multiplex PCR reads in MiXCR, keeping a single row per CDR3 protein. This sample has 95,000 to 100,000 distinct CDR3 sequences; about 62% occur once, and the top ten carry approximately 12%. Sequencing was done on a sample of liver tumor tissue from sampling region 2. As for subset: tumor region T2, inferior pole. All receptors come from a woman in her fifties or sixties with primary liver carcinoma and hepatitis B virus infection.

This clonotype was observed a few times. This may be a read error, as it is one base from a much larger clone. This chain connects TRBV5-4 to TRBJ2-5; the D call may be TRBD1 or TRBD2 (5 bases each). CDR1 is SGHNT, CDR2 YYREEE, per germline (reference sequence). CDR3 size: 14 residues. Deletions cut 3 bases from V and 5 bases from J, with 14 bases between. CDR3 sequence reads: CASSSSGTSETQYF. Here the CDR3 DNA reads TGTGCCAGCAGCTCCAGTGGGACGTCGGAGACCCAGTACTTC.

This clonotype was observed at least ten times. The J gene is TRBJ2-4, the V gene TRBV6-1; no firm D call. The V gene's germline CDR1 is MNHNS and CDR2 SASEGT. V dropped 11 bases and J dropped 0 bases, with 5 bases sitting between them. The CDR3 sequence is 11 residues long. The chain's CDR3 is CAAGAKNIQYF. The DNA of the CDR3 is TGTGCCGCAGGAGCCAAAAACATTCAGTACTTC.

Many counts were recorded for this clonotype. The chain recombines TRBV6-6 with TRBJ1-2; D uncertain. Germline-derived CDR1 and CDR2 are MNHNY and SVGAGI (reference sequence). This CDR3 region has 13 residues. The germline V and J ends were trimmed by 7 bases and 2 bases, with 11 bases remaining between them. The CDR3 nucleotides read TGTGCCAGCACTTATATAAGCAACTATGGCTACACCTTC. Translation: CASTYISNYGYTF.

This clonotype showed up many times. The V call is TRBV7-8, the J call TRBJ1-6; 7 nucleotides agree with TRBD1. With 0 bases clipped from V and 9 bases from J, the junction kept 5 bases outside the gene matches. Germline CDR1 and CDR2: SGHVS and FQNEAQ. CDR3 length equals 15 residues. CDR3 loop: CASSLAIGQVSPLHF. As DNA, the CDR3 is TGTGCCAGCAGCTTAGCGATTGGACAGGTTTCACCCCTCCACTTT. The variable domain in full, with the rest retrieved from reference TRBV7-8 and TRBJ1-6, is GAGVSQSPRYKVAKRGQDVALRCDPISGHVSLFWYQQALGQGPEFLTYFQNEAQLDKSGLPSDRFFAERPEGSVSTLKIQRTQQEDSAVYLCASSLAIGQVSPLHFGNGTRLTVT.

This clonotype has at least ten counts. V is TRBV14 and J is TRBJ2-2; TRBD1 matches at 7 bases. The V gene end was trimmed by 4 bases and the J gene end by 2 bases; junction bases not matched to a gene: 7. Germline values: CDR1 SGHDN, CDR2 FVKESK. The CDR3 length is 16 residues. CDR3 amino acids: CASSPPGTENTGELFF. In DNA, the CDR3 is TGTGCCAGCAGCCCCCCGGGGACAGAAAACACCGGGGAGCTGTTTTTT.

A few counts support this clonotype. An end of the junction differs from the germline gene, which may be a read error. This chain connects TRBV6-5 to TRBJ2-1; D might be TRBD2 (6 bases). The germline V gene has CDR1 MNHEY and CDR2 SVGAGI. The length of the CDR3 is 17 residues. The CDR3 sequence is CASRYLIGSAAYNEQFF. In DNA form, the CDR3 reads TGTGCCAGCAGATACTTAATCGGGAGTGCAGCCTACAATGAGCAGTTCTTC.

This chain joins TRBV11-3 and TRBJ2-7; possible D gene TRBD2, 5 bases. Per the germline V gene, CDR1 is SGHNT and CDR2 is YENEEA. The CDR3 totals 15 residues. The V end lost 5 bases, the J end lost 3 bases, and 17 bases lay between the germline ends. CDR3 loop: CASSPLFGEDYEQYF. CDR3 nucleotide sequence: TGTGCCAGCAGCCCCCTGTTCGGGGAAGACTACGAGCAGTACTTC.

On this clonotype: One end of the junction fails to match germline, which may point to a read error. V and J are TRBV2 and TRBJ1-5; D is possibly TRBD1 (5 bases). The CDR3 is made up of 14 amino acids. Germline V gene data show CDR1 as SNHLY and CDR2 as FYNNEI. This CDR3 reads CVSSESGKGQPQHF. CDR3 nucleotide sequence: TGTGTCAGCAGTGAATCAGGGAAGGGGCAGCCCCAGCATTTT.

Concerning this clonotype itself: The junction shows a germline mismatch at one end, possibly a read error. CDR3 protein: CASNLEQSVDTQYF. As DNA, the CDR3 is TGTGCCAGCAACTTAGAACAAAGTGTAGATACGCAGTATTTT. The chain recombines TRBV11-2 with TRBJ2-3; no clear D. The CDR3 has 14 residues. From germline, CDR1 is SGHAT and CDR2 FQNNGV.